This T cell receptor beta chain was observed in a study of T-cell memory formation after mild COVID-19. Broader study findings: Clones that shrank (day 15 to 85) were balanced CD4/CD8, whereas later expanders leaned CD4+. Some responding clones appeared in pre-infection memory, suggesting cross-reactive memory joined.

The CDR3 sequence is 14 residues long. CDR1 is LGHDT, CDR2 YNNKEL, per germline (reference sequence). V was shortened by 0 bases and J by 7 bases, with 10 bases between the two germline ends. TCRdb re-analysed the 5' RACE reads in MiXCR, keeping a single row per CDR3 protein. This sample has 200,000 to 300,000 distinct CDR3 sequences, with 16% found just once. Points on this clonotype: What it recognizes is unknown.

This chain uses TRBV3-1 with TRBJ1-5; D is ambiguous. Material: PBMCs or a T cell subset sorted from them (not recorded which). The TCR sequence derives from a man aged 18 to 30 who had mild COVID-19 (a few samples of this study predate the infection). Cell type and time point are not known. The DNA for the CDR3 is TGTGCCAGCAGCCAAGAGGGAGCCGGGCAGCCCCAGCATTTT. It yields the protein CASSQEGAGQPQHF.